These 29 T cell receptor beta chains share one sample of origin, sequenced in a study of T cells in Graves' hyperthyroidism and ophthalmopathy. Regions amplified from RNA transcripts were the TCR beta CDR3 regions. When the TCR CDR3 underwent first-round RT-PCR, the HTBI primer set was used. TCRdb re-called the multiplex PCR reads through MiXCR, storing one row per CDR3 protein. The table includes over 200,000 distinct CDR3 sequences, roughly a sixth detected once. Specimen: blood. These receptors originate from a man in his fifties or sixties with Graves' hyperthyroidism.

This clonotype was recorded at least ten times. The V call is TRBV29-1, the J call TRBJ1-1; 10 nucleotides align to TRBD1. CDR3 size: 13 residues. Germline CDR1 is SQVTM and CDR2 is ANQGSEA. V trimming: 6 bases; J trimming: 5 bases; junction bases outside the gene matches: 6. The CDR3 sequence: CSVRTGGMTEAFF. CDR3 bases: TGCAGCGTCCGGACAGGGGGTATGACTGAAGCTTTCTTT.

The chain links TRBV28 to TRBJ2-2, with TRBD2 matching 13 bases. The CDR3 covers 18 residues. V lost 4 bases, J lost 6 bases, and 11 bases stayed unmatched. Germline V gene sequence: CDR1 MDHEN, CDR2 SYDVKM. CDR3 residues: CASSSGLAGVSRSGELFF. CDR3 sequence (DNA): TGTGCCAGCAGTTCCGGACTAGCGGGAGTCAGTCGTTCCGGGGAGCTGTTTTTT.

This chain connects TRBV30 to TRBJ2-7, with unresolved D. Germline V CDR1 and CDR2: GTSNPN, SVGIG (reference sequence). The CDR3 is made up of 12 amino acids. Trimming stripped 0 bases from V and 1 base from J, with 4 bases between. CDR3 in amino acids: CAWSVSSYEQYF. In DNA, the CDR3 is TGTGCCTGGAGTGTTTCGTCCTACGAGCAGTACTTC. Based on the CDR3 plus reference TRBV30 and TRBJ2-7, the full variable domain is SQTIHQWPATLVQPVGSPLSLECTVEGTSNPNLYWYRQAAGRGLQLLFYSVGIGQISSEVPQNLSASRPQDRQFILSSKKLLLSDSGFYLCAWSVSSYEQYFGPGTRLTVT.

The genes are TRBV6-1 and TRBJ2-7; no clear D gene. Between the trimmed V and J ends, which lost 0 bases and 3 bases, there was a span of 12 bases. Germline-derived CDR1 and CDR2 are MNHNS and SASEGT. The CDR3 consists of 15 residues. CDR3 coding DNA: TGTGCCAGCAGTGAAGCGTTGGATAGGGACTACGAGCAGTACTTC. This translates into CASSEALDRDYEQYF.

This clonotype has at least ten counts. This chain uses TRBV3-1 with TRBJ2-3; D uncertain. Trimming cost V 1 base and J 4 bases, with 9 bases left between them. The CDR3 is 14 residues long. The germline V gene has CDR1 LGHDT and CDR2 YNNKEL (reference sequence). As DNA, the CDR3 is TGTGCCAGCAGCCAAGTGGTTAGGCCAGATACGCAGTATTTT. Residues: CASSQVVRPDTQYF.

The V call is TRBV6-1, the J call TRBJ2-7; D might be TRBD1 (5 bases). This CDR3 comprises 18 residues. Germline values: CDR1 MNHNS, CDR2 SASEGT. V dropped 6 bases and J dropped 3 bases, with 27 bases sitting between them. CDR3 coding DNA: TGTGCCAGCAGAGTAACAGGCCTCGCTACCCTAAGCGACTACGAGCAGTACTTC. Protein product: CASRVTGLATLSDYEQYF.

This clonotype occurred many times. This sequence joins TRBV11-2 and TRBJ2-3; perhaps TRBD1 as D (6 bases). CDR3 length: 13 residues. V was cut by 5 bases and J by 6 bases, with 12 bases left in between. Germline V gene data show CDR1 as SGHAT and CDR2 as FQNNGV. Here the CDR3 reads CASSISGGDTQYF. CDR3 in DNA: TGTGCCAGCAGCATTTCTGGGGGCGATACGCAGTATTTT.

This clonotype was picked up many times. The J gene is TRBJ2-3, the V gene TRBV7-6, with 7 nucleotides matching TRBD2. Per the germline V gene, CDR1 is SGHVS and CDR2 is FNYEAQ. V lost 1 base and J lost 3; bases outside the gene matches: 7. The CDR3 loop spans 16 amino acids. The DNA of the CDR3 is TGTGCCAGCAGCTTAGGGCGGGAGTGGGAAACAGATACGCAGTATTTT. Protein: CASSLGREWETDTQYF.

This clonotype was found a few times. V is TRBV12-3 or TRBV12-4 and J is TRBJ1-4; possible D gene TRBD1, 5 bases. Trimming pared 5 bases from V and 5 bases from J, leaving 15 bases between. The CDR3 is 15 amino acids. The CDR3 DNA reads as TGTGCCAGCAGTACCGCCGGGGCGGGGAATGAAAAACTGTTTTTT. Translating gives CASSTAGAGNEKLFF.

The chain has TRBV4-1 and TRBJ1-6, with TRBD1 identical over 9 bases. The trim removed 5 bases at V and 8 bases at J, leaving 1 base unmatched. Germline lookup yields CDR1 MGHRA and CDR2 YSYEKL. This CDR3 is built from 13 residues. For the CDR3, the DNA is TGCGCCAGCAGCGACAGGGGGGATTCACCCCTCCACTTT. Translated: CASSDRGDSPLHF.

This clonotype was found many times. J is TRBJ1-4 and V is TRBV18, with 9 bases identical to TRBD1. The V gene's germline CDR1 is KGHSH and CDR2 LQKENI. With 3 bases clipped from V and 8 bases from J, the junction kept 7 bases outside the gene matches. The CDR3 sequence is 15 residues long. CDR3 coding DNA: TGTGCCAGCTCACCCCCCGGGACAGGGCAAGAAAAACTGTTTTTT. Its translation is CASSPPGTGQEKLFF. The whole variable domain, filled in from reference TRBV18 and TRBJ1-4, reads NAGVMQNPRHLVRRRGQEARLRCSPMKGHSHVYWYRQLPEEGLKFMVYLQKENIIDESGMPKERFSAEFPKEGPSILRIQQVVRGDSAAYFCASSPPGTGQEKLFFGSGTQLSVL.

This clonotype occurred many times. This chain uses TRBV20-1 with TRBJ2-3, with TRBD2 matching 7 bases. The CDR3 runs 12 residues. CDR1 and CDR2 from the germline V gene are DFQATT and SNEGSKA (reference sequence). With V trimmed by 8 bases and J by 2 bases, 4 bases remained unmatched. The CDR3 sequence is CSSGGNTDTQYF. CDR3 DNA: TGCAGTTCGGGGGGTAACACAGATACGCAGTATTTT.

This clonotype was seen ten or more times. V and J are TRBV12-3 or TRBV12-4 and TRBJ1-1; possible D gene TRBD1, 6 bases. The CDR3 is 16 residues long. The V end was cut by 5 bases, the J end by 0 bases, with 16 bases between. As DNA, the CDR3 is TGTGCCAGCAGTGTGGGGGGGCCCGACATGAACACTGAAGCTTTCTTT. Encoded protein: CASSVGGPDMNTEAFF.

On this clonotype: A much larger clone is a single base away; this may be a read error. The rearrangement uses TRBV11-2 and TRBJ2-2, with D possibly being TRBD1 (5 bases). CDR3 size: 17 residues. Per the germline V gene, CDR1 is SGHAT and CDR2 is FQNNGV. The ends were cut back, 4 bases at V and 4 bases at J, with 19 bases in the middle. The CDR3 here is CASSYSSETAATGELFF. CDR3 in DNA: TGTGCCAGCAGCTATAGCAGCGAGACAGCAGCCACCGGGGAGCTGTTTTTT.

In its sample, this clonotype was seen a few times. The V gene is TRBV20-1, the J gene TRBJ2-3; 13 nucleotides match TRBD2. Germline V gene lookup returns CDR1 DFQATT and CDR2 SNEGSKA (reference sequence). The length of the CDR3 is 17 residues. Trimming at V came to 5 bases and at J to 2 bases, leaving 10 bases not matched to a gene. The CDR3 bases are TGCAGTGCTCGGACTAGCGGGGGCAGCGGAGCCACAGATACGCAGTATTTT. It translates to CSARTSGGSGATDTQYF.

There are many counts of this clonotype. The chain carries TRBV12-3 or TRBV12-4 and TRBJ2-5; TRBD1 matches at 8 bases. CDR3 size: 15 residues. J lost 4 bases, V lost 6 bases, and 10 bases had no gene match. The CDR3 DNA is TGTGCCAGCAGCCCAATGACAGGGGACGGAGAGACCCAGTACTTC. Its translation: CASSPMTGDGETQYF.

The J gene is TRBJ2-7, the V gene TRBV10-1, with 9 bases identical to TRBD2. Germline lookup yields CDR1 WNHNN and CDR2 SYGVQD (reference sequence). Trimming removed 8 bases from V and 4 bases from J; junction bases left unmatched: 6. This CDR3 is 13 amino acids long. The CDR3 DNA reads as TGCGCCAGCGGCAATAGCGGGAGTTACGAGCAGTACTTC. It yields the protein CASGNSGSYEQYF.

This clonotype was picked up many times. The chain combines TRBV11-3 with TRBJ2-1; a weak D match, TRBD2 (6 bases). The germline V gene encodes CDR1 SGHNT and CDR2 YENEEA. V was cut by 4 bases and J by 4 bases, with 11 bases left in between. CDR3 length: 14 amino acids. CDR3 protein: CASSSLRGYNEQFF. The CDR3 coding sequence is TGTGCCAGCAGCTCGCTCCGGGGGTACAATGAGCAGTTCTTC.

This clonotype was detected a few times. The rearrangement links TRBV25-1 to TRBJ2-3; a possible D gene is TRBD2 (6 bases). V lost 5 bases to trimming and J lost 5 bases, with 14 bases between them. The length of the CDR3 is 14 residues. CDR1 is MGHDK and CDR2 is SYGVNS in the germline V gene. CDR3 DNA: TGTGCCAGCAGTCCCCGGGAGTGGGGAGATACGCAGTATTTT. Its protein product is CASSPREWGDTQYF.

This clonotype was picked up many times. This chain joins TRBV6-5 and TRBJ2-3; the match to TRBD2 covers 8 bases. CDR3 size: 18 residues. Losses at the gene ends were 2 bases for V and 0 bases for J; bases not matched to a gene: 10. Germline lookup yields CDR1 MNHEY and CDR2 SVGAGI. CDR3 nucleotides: TGTGCCAGCAGTTACGCAGACACTAGCGGAGGGAGCACAGATACGCAGTATTTT. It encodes CASSYADTSGGSTDTQYF.

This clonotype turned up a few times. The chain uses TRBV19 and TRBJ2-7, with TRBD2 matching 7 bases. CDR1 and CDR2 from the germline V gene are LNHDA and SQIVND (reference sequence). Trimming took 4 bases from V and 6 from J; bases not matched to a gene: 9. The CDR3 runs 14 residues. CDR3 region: CASSTKSGNGEQYF. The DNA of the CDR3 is TGTGCCAGTAGTACTAAAAGCGGGAACGGCGAGCAGTACTTC.

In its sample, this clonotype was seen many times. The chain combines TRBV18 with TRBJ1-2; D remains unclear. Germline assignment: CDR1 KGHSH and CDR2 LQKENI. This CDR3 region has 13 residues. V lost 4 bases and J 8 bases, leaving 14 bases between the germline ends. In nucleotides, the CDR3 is TGTGCCAGCTCACAGGCAGACGTTGACGGCTACACCTTC. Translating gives CASSQADVDGYTF. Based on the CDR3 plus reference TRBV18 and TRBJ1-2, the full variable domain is NAGVMQNPRHLVRRRGQEARLRCSPMKGHSHVYWYRQLPEEGLKFMVYLQKENIIDESGMPKERFSAEFPKEGPSILRIQQVVRGDSAAYFCASSQADVDGYTFGSGTRLTVV.

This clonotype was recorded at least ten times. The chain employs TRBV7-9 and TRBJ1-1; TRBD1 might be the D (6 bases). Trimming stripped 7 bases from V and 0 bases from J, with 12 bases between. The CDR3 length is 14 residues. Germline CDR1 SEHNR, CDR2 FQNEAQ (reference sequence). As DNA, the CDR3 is TGTGCCAGCAACTCGGGGGCTATGAACACTGAAGCTTTCTTT. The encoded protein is CASNSGAMNTEAFF. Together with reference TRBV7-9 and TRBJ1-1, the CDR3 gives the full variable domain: DTGVSQNPRHKITKRGQNVTFRCDPISEHNRLYWYRQTLGQGPEFLTYFQNEAQLEKSRLLSDRFSAERPKGSFSTLEIQRTEQGDSAMYLCASNSGAMNTEAFFGQGTRLTVV.

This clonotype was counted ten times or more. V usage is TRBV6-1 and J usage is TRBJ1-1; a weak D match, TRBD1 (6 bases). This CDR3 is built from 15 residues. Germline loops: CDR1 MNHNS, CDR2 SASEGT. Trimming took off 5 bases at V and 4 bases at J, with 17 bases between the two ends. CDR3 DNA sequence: TGTGCCAGCAGTAAGCCGGGGGCCTCGGGCACTGAAGCTTTCTTT. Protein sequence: CASSKPGASGTEAFF.

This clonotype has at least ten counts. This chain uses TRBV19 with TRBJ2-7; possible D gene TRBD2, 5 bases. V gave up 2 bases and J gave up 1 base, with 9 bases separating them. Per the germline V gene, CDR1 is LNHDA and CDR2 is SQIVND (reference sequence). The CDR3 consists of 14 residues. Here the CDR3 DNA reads TGTGCCAGTAGTATACGAGGGAAATCCTACGAGCAGTACTTC. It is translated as CASSIRGKSYEQYF.

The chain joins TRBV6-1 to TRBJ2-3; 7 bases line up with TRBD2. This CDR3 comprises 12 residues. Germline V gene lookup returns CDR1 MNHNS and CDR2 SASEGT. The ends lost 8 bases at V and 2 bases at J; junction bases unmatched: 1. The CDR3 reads CASGRDTDTQYF. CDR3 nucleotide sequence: TGTGCCAGCGGGAGGGACACAGATACGCAGTATTTT.

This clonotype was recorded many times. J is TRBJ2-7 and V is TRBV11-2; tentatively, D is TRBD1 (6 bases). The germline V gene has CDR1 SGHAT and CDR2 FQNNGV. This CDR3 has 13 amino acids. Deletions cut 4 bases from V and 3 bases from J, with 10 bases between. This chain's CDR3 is CASSWTDDYEQYF. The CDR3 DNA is TGTGCCAGCAGCTGGACAGACGACTACGAGCAGTACTTC.

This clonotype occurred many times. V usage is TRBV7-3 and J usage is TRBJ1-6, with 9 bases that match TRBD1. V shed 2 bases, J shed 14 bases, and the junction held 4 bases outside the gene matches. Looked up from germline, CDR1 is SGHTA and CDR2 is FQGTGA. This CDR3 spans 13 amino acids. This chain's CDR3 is CASSLGQGRTLHF. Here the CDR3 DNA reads TGTGCCAGCAGCTTAGGACAGGGGCGGACCCTCCACTTT.

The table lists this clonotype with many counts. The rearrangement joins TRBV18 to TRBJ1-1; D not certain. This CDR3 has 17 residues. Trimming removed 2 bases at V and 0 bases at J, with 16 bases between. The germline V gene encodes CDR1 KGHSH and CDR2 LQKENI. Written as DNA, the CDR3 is TGTGCCAGCTCACCAGGCCTGAACTTTTTTATGAACACTGAAGCTTTCTTT. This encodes CASSPGLNFFMNTEAFF.